Here is one TCR beta chain with its context. The antigen is unknown. This PCR relied on a set of 60 Vbeta primers and 13 Jbeta primers. TCRdb's table, derived via immunoSEQ multiplex PCR, lists solely in-frame clones and lacks some. This repertoire shows about 140,000 clones, about 84% found once; its top ten account for around 2.5%. This record comes from a study of cytomegalovirus exposure and HLA in healthy donors. Study-wide results and limits: Evidence from a later analysis indicated that most CMV-associated TCR beta chains looked HLA-restricted.

CDR3 size: 16 residues. The V segment lost 5 bases and the J segment 0 bases; nucleotides outside the gene matches: 5. Per germline, CDR1 MNHEY and CDR2 SMNVEV (reference sequence). The V gene is TRBV27, the J gene TRBJ2-2; 8 nucleotides match TRBD1. Sequencing was carried out using PBMCs. The origin of this receptor is a man aged 45-60 years in good health and CMV-seronegative. CDR3 sequence: CASSPWTGTNTGELFF. CDR3 DNA: TGTGCCAGCAGTCCCTGGACAGGGACGAACACCGGGGAGCTGTTTTTT.